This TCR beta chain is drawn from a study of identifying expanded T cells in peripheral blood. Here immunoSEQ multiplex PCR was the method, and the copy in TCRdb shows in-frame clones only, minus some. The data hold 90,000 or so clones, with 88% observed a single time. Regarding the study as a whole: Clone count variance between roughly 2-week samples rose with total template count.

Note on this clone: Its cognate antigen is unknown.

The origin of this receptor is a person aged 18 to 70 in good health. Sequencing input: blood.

This CDR3 reads CASSPGQENEKLFF. The CDR3 DNA sequence: TGTGCCAGCAGCCCTGGACAAGAGAATGAAAAACTGTTTTTT. The chain links TRBV7-9 to TRBJ1-4; D might be TRBD1 (5 bases). Trimming cost V 5 bases and J 5 bases, with 12 bases left between them. The CDR3 spans 14 residues. CDR1 is SEHNR, CDR2 FQNEAQ, per germline (reference sequence). Full variable domain (outside the CDR3, taken from reference TRBV7-9 and TRBJ1-4): DTGVSQNPRHKITKRGQNVTFRCDPISEHNRLYWYRQTLGQGPEFLTYFQNEAQLEKSRLLSDRFSAERPKGSFSTLEIQRTEQGDSAMYLCASSPGQENEKLFFGSGTQLSVL.